A single sample gave rise to the 19 T cell receptor beta chains below, sequenced in a study of blood T cells in healthy people across ages. A second roughly 7 to 11 cycle PCR used barcoded and J-beta primers. A single record per CDR3 protein comes from TCRdb applying MiXCR to the 5' RACE reads. The table includes 760,000 or so distinct CDR3 sequences, 20% to 25% detected once. The data were also submitted as part of a second study, on T cells of mothers and their children.

Sequencing used blood. These receptors all come from a boy between 10 and 17 years old in good health.

As regards this clonotype: The junction shows a germline mismatch at one end, possibly a read error. The rearrangement joins TRBV4-1 to TRBJ2-7; possible D gene TRBD2, 6 bases. The CDR3 covers 15 residues. Germline V gene sequence: CDR1 MGHRA, CDR2 YSYEKL. CDR3 region: CASSTHAGRSYDQYF. The CDR3, as DNA: TGCGCCAGCAGCACACATGCGGGGAGATCCTACGACCAGTACTTC.

V is TRBV29-1 and J is TRBJ1-2, with D possibly being TRBD1 (6 bases). Germline loops: CDR1 SQVTM, CDR2 ANQGSEA. Trimming removed 3 bases at V and 8 bases at J, with 13 bases between. The CDR3 covers 12 residues. As DNA, the CDR3 is TGCAGCGTTGAGGACAGAAGGTTCGGCTACACCTTC. It yields the protein CSVEDRRFGYTF.

The sample holds one count of this clonotype. The chain joins TRBV19 to TRBJ2-5, with D tentatively TRBD2 (6 bases). CDR1 is LNHDA, CDR2 SQIVND, per germline (reference sequence). The CDR3 contains 16 residues. V was shortened by 1 base and J by 0 bases, with 12 bases between the two germline ends. CDR3 coding DNA: TGTGCCAGTAGTATAGGTTTAGCGGCGTACCAAGAGACCCAGTACTTC. Protein sequence: CASSIGLAAYQETQYF.

This clonotype was detected only a few times. The genes are TRBV4-1 and TRBJ2-1, with D tentatively TRBD1 (5 bases). This CDR3 contains 16 residues. Germline loops: CDR1 MGHRA, CDR2 YSYEKL. The V end was cut by 3 bases, the J end by 8 bases, with 20 bases between. CDR3: CASSQGPPIRADEQFF. The CDR3 DNA sequence: TGCGCCAGCAGCCAGGGGCCCCCGATTAGAGCCGATGAGCAGTTCTTC.

CDR3 DNA sequence: TGTGCCAGCAGCTCCGGGGACGCGGGCGGCTACACCTTC. Its protein product is CASSSGDAGGYTF. The V and J genes are TRBV11-2 and TRBJ1-2, with D perhaps matching TRBD1 (5 bases). V dropped 4 bases and J dropped 8 bases, with 14 bases sitting between them. The CDR3 spans 13 residues. CDR1 SGHAT and CDR2 FQNNGV come from the germline V gene. The full variable domain, rest sourced from reference TRBV11-2 and TRBJ1-2, is EAGVAQSPRYKIIEKRQSVAFWCNPISGHATLYWYQQILGQGPKLLIQFQNNGVVDDSQLPKDRFSAERLKGVDSTLKIQPAKLEDSAVYLCASSSGDAGGYTFGSGTRLTVV.

In this sample, this clonotype turned up a few times. The rearrangement uses TRBV19 and TRBJ2-5; 7 bases agree with TRBD1. The V and J ends lost 6 bases and 1 base, in that order; junction bases with no gene match: 2. From germline, CDR1 is LNHDA and CDR2 SQIVND (reference sequence). The CDR3 sequence is 13 residues long. CDR3 sequence: CASRRQGQETQYF. Written as DNA, the CDR3 is TGTGCCAGTAGGCGACAGGGCCAAGAGACCCAGTACTTC.

This rearrangement joins TRBV12-5 to TRBJ2-1; 9 bases match TRBD1. Trimming cost V 1 base and J 2 bases; bases outside gene matches: 0. The CDR3 has 15 residues. CDR1 is LGHNT, CDR2 FRNRAP, per germline. DNA for the CDR3: TGTGCTAGTGGTTTGGGACAGGGGGCCTACAATGAGCAGTTCTTC. The encoded protein is CASGLGQGAYNEQFF.

The CDR3 sequence: CASSLQDYSPVVDEQFF. The DNA of the CDR3 is TGCGCCAGCAGCCTTCAGGACTACTCCCCCGTCGTGGATGAGCAGTTCTTC. The chain carries TRBV5-1 and TRBJ2-5; a possible D gene is TRBD2 (6 bases). The end of the DNA aligns better with TRBJ2-1, so the J call may be wrong. From germline, CDR1 is SGHRS and CDR2 YFSETQ. The CDR3 consists of 17 residues.

This clonotype was seen more than once but under ten times. The DNA of the CDR3 is TGTGCCATCAGTAGCACAGGCCTCGGGACTGAAGCTTTCTTT. Translated, it gives CAISSTGLGTEAFF. The V and J genes are TRBV10-3 and TRBJ1-1, with a tentative D call TRBD1 (5 bases). The CDR3 is 14 residues long. The germline V gene encodes CDR1 ENHRY and CDR2 SYGVKD. Trimming stripped 5 bases from V and 5 bases from J, with 15 bases between.

This clonotype was counted only a few times. The CDR3 DNA follows: TGTGCCAGCAGCGTATTGGGCGGGATCTCCTACAATGAGCAGTTCTTC. Protein: CASSVLGGISYNEQFF. V gene TRBV9 combines with J gene TRBJ2-1, with a weak D call TRBD2 (6 bases). Trimming took 1 base from V and 0 from J, leaving 11 bases between them. The CDR3 is made up of 16 amino acids. Germline CDR1 SGDLS, CDR2 YYNGEE.

The chain uses TRBV5-4 and TRBJ2-6, with 8 bases matching TRBD1. The V segment lost 9 bases and the J segment 0 bases; nucleotides outside the gene matches: 17. CDR1 and CDR2 (germline): SGHNT, YYREEE (reference sequence). There are 19 residues in the CDR3. CDR3 region: CATQRAGGPYSSGANVLTF. The CDR3 DNA follows: TGTGCCACCCAGAGGGCAGGGGGCCCGTATAGCTCTGGGGCCAACGTCCTGACTTTC.

This clonotype has a handful of counts. The CDR3 here is CASSFEGADTQYF. As DNA, the CDR3 is TGCGCCAGCAGCTTTGAGGGCGCAGATACGCAGTATTTT. The chain links TRBV5-1 to TRBJ2-3; D perhaps matches TRBD2 (5 bases). CDR1 and CDR2 from the germline V gene are SGHRS and YFSETQ. Deletions cut 2 bases from V and 4 bases from J, with 8 bases between. CDR3 length equals 13 residues.

This clonotype has just a few counts. The chain recombines TRBV29-1 with TRBJ2-7, with D tentatively TRBD1 or TRBD2 (5 bases each). CDR1 is SQVTM, CDR2 ANQGSEA, per germline. The CDR3 is made up of 15 amino acids. The V end was cut by 4 bases, the J end by 5 bases, with 21 bases between. CDR3 sequence reads: CSVAGAGIPLDEQYF. CDR3 coding DNA: TGCAGCGTTGCCGGGGCAGGGATTCCCCTTGACGAGCAGTACTTC.

This clonotype was detected only a few times. This rearrangement joins TRBV7-2 to TRBJ2-5; TRBD2 matches at 8 bases. The DNA matches TRBJ2-1 better at its end, which makes the J call doubtful. The V gene's germline CDR1 is SGHTA and CDR2 FQGNSA. The CDR3 length is 16 residues. This chain's CDR3 is CASSPHPTGGVDEQFF. In nucleotides, the CDR3 is TGTGCCAGCAGCCCCCACCCAACGGGAGGGGTCGATGAGCAGTTCTTC.

This clonotype was detected a few times. The chain links TRBV29-1 to TRBJ2-7, with 14 bases matching TRBD2. CDR3 length: 17 amino acids. J lost 7 bases, V lost 4 bases, and 15 bases had no gene match. Germline CDR1 reads SQVTM; CDR2 reads ANQGSEA. The CDR3 sequence: CSVVVFLGLAGETEQYF. In DNA, the CDR3 is TGCAGCGTTGTAGTCTTCTTGGGACTAGCGGGAGAGACGGAGCAGTACTTC.

V gene TRBV28 combines with J gene TRBJ1-5, with D unresolved. This CDR3 spans 13 amino acids. The V and J ends lost 2 bases and 7 bases respectively, with 9 bases between them. Germline assignment: CDR1 MDHEN and CDR2 SYDVKM. The CDR3 region is CASSLQTVQPQHF. CDR3 in DNA: TGTGCCAGCAGTTTACAGACCGTACAGCCCCAGCATTTT.

The chain combines TRBV6-5 with TRBJ1-1; 7 bases align to TRBD1. Per the germline V gene, CDR1 is MNHEY and CDR2 is SVGAGI. J was trimmed by 2 bases and V by 6 bases; bases with no gene match: 6. The length of the CDR3 is 14 residues. CDR3 protein: CASRPRDRNTEAFF. CDR3 in DNA: TGTGCCAGCAGACCCCGGGACAGAAACACTGAAGCTTTCTTT.

This clonotype showed up just a few times. The chain links TRBV6-6 to TRBJ2-5; no reliable D call. The CDR3 is 14 amino acids. Germline V lookup: CDR1 MNHNY, CDR2 SVGAGI (reference sequence). V dropped 6 bases and J dropped 5 bases, with 16 bases sitting between them. The CDR3 DNA sequence: TGTGCCAGCAGCCTCCCGGATGGACGGGAGACCCAGTACTTC. This translates into CASSLPDGRETQYF.

Only a few counts were recorded for this clonotype. This chain uses TRBV20-1 with TRBJ1-4, with TRBD1 as a possible D gene (6 bases). This CDR3 spans 15 amino acids. Germline CDR1 is DFQATT and CDR2 is SNEGSKA (reference sequence). The V and J ends lost 0 bases and 4 bases respectively, with 12 bases between them. CDR3 DNA: TGCAGTGCTAGAGATCCCGGGGGCCTTAATGAAAAACTGTTTTTT. It is translated as CSARDPGGLNEKLFF.